The 2 T cell receptor beta chains below all came from one sample that was sequenced in a study of T-cell reconstitution after alpha-beta-depleted transplantation in children. TCRbeta library preparation incorporated unique molecular identifiers. In TCRdb, the PCR reads were re-called with MiXCR into one record per CDR3 protein. Among some 440,000 distinct CDR3 sequences listed, around 15% were seen once. The input for sequencing was PBMCs, mostly from graft donor cells, taken 360 days after TCRalphabeta/CD19-depleted stem cell transplant. All receptors derive from a boy in the first two years of life who had a stem cell transplant for Wiskott-Aldrich syndrome, so the T cells may come from the graft donor.

CDR3 in amino acids: CASTKEKKDQPQHF. DNA of the CDR3: TGCGCCAGCACGAAGGAGAAAAAAGATCAGCCCCAGCATTTT. The V and J genes are TRBV23-1 and TRBJ1-5; no firm D call. TRBV23-1 carries the ORF label, with uncertain function. V was cut by 7 bases and J by 5 bases, with 15 bases left in between. This CDR3 spans 14 amino acids.

The chain has TRBV30 and TRBJ2-7; 8 bases line up with TRBD1. V was clipped by 5 bases and J by 0 bases; unmatched bases: 15. The germline V gene encodes CDR1 GTSNPN and CDR2 SVGIG (reference sequence). The CDR3 length is 17 residues. In DNA form, the CDR3 reads TGTGCCTGGTTCCAGGAGACAGGGGCTACCAGCTCCTACGAGCAGTACTTC. Residues: CAWFQETGATSSYEQYF.